This T cell receptor beta chain was identified in a study of cytomegalovirus exposure and HLA in healthy donors. Sequencing used immunoSEQ multiplex PCR; TCRdb keeps in-frame clones, though not all of them. This table has about 240,000 clones, approximately 87% appearing once. Deletions cut 1 base from V and 2 bases from J, with 11 bases between. From germline, CDR1 is MDHEN and CDR2 SYDVKM. The CDR3 covers 15 residues. This sequence was found in a man younger than 35 in good health and CMV-seronegative. V usage is TRBV28 and J usage is TRBJ1-2, with a possible D match to TRBD1 (5 bases). The sequenced material came from PBMCs. CDR3 sequence: CASSLSGKRNYGYTF. CDR3 coding DNA: TGTGCCAGCAGTTTATCAGGGAAAAGGAACTATGGCTACACCTTC.